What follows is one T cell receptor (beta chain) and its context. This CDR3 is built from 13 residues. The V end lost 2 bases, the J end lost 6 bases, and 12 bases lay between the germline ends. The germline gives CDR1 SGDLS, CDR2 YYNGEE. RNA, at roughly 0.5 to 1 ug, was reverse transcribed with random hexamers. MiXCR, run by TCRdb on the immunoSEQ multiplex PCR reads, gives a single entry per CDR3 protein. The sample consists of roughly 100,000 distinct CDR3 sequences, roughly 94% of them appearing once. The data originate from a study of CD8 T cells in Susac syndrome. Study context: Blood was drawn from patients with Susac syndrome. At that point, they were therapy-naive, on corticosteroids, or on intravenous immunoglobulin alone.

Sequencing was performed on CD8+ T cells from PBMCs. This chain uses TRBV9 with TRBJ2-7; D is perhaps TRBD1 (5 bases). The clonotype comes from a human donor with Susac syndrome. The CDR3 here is CASSVGRAAEQYF. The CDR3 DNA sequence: TGTGCCAGCAGCGTCGGCAGGGCGGCCGAGCAGTACTTC. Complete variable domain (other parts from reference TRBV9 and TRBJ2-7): DSGVTQTPKHLITATGQRVTLRCSPRSGDLSVYWYQQSLDQGLQFLIQYYNGEERAKGNILERFSAQQFPDLHSELNLSSLELGDSALYFCASSVGRAAEQYFGPGTRLTVT.